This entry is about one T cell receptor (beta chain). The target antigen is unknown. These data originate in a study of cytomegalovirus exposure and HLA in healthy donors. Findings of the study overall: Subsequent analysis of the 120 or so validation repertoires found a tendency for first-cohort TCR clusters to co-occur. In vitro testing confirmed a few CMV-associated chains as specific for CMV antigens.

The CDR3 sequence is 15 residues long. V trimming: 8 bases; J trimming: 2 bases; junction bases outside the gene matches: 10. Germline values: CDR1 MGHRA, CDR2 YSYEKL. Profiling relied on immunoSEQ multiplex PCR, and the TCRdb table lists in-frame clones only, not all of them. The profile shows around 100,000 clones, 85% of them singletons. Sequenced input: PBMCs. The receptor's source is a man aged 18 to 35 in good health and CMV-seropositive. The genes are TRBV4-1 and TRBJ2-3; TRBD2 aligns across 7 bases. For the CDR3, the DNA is TGCGCCAGCGCTCAAAATCTAGCGGTCACAGATACGCAGTATTTT. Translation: CASAQNLAVTDTQYF.